Listed below are T cell receptor beta chains from one sample, sequenced in a study of blood T cell repertoires in COVID-19. The data were produced by immunoSEQ multiplex PCR, yet TCRdb's version contains in-frame clones alone and is incomplete. Here the sample spans 200,000 to 300,000 clones, 83% being singletons. Sample: peripheral blood. All receptors derive from a human donor in a cohort sampled during active COVID-19. Each CDR3 is given with its conserved first and last residue. D genes are given only for firm matches. Expanded clones get a size class; other rows say once, few or many, or leave the size out.

j_gene | abundance | d_gene | v_gene | CDR3nt | CDR3aa
TRBJ2-3 | NA | NA | TRBV14 | TGTGCCAGCAGCGGGCCTAGCACAGATACGCAGTATTTT | CASSGPSTDTQYF
TRBJ1-2 | NA | TRBD1 | TRBV28 | TGTGCCAGCACGCCAGGGGGGCGTCACCGGAATTACGGCTACACCTTC | CASTPGGRHRNYGYTF
TRBJ2-7 | NA | TRBD2 | TRBV27 | TGTGCCAGCAGTCTTCGGCGGGAGTACGAGCAGTACTTC | CASSLRREYEQYF
TRBJ1-2 | NA | TRBD1 | TRBV9 | TGTGCCAGCAGCGTAGATATGAGACAGGGGTATGGCTACACCTTC | CASSVDMRQGYGYTF
TRBJ2-5 | NA | NA | TRBV3-1/TRBV3-2 | TGTGCCAGCAGCCAAGTTGCCAGGGAAGGGGCATCATACTTC | CASSQVAREGASYF
TRBJ1-5 | once | TRBD1 | TRBV18 | TGTGCCAGCTCACGGGGTGACAGGGACCTTAGGCATCAGCCCCAGCATTTT | CASSRGDRDLRHQPQHF
TRBJ1-3 | NA | NA | TRBV5-1 | TGCGCCAGCAGACCGGACAACACCGATGGAAACACCATATATTTT | CASRPDNTDGNTIYF
TRBJ1-1 | NA | NA | TRBV6-6 | TGTGCCAGCGTACCAATAGACGGGGAGGGCACTGAAGCTTTCTTT | CASVPIDGEGTEAFF
TRBJ2-4 | NA | TRBD1 | TRBV19 | TGTGCCAGTAGTATAGCTGGACAGGGTACCGCTAAAAACATTCAGTACTTC | CASSIAGQGTAKNIQYF
TRBJ2-7 | NA | TRBD1 | TRBV3-1/TRBV3-2 | TGTGCCAGCAGCCAATCCGCAGGGGGCTCCTACGAGCAGTACTTC | CASSQSAGGSYEQYF
TRBJ1-4 | few | NA | TRBV3-1/TRBV3-2 | TGTGCCAGCAGCCAATATACTCGTAGGCTAGGGGCAAGAGGTGAAAAACTGTTTTTT | CASSQYTRRLGARGEKLFF
TRBJ2-1 | NA | TRBD1 | TRBV12-3/TRBV12-4 | TGTGCCAGCACTACAGGGGTGGACAATGAGCAGTTCTTC | CASTTGVDNEQFF
TRBJ1-5 | NA | TRBD1 | TRBV18 | TGTGCCAGCTCACCACCTCAGGACAGGGGAAGCAATCAGCCCCAGCATTTT | CASSPPQDRGSNQPQHF
TRBJ2-1 | NA | TRBD2 | TRBV27 | TGTGCCAGCAGTTTATCGGGACTAGCGGGATGGGATTCAGCGCAGTTCTTC | CASSLSGLAGWDSAQFF
TRBJ2-5 | NA | NA | TRBV6-1 | TGTGCCAGCAGTGAAGTTTCCCAGGGGACCCAGTACTTC | CASSEVSQGTQYF
TRBJ1-1 | NA | NA | TRBV28 | TGTGCCAGCAGTTTACAGATCTCTGAAGCTTTCTTT | CASSLQISEAFF
TRBJ2-7 | few | NA | TRBV7-3 | TGTGCCAGCAGCTTAACGGACATCTCCTACGAGCAGTACTTC | CASSLTDISYEQYF